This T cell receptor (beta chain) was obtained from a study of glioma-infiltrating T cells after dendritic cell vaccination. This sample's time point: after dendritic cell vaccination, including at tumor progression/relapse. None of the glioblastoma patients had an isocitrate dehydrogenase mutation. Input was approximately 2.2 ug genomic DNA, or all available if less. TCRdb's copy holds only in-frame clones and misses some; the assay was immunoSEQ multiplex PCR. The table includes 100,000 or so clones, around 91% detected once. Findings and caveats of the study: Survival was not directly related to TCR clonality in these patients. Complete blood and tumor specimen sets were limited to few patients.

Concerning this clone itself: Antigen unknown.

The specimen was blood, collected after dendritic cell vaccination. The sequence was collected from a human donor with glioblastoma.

The CDR3 sequence is CASSKVGLAGQETQYF. The CDR3 region has the DNA TGTGCCAGCAGCAAAGTCGGTCTAGCGGGCCAAGAGACCCAGTACTTC. The rearrangement uses TRBV21-1 and TRBJ2-5; no DNA check was done on the table's D call, TRBD2. TRBV21-1 is flagged as a pseudogene. CDR3 length equals 16 residues.